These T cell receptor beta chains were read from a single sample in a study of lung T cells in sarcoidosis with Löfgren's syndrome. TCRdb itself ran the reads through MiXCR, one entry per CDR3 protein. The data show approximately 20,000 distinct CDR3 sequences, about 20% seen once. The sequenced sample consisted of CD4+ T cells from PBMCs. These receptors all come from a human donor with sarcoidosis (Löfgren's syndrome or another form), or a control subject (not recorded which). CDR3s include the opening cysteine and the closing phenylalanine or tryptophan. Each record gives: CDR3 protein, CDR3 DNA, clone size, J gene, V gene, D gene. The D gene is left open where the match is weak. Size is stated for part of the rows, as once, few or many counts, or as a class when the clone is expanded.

CASSRYNEQFF | TGTGCCAGCAGCCGATACAATGAGCAGTTCTTC | many | TRBJ2-1 | TRBV6-1 | NA
CASSRLAGGPDTQYF | TGTGCCAGCAGTCGACTAGCGGGAGGGCCAGATACGCAGTATTTT | medium-sized | TRBJ2-3 | TRBV28 | TRBD2
CASSFGLQETQYF | TGTGCCAGCAGCTTCGGGTTACAAGAGACCCAGTACTTC | many | TRBJ2-5 | TRBV5-4 | NA
CASSQDLRGDGANVLTF | TGCGCCAGCAGCCAAGATCTACGGGGGGACGGGGCCAACGTCCTGACTTTC | NA | TRBJ2-6 | TRBV4-1 | TRBD2
CATSDPRDGPTDTQYF | TGTGCCACCAGTGATCCCCGGGACGGCCCCACAGATACGCAGTATTTT | many | TRBJ2-3 | TRBV24-1 | NA
CASMDSWTSGTEAFF | TGTGCCAGTATGGACAGTTGGACTAGCGGCACTGAAGCTTTCTTT | many | TRBJ1-1 | TRBV28 | NA
CASKLGGSGANVLTF | TGTGCCAGCAAACTAGGGGGTTCTGGGGCCAACGTCCTGACTTTC | many | TRBJ2-6 | TRBV7-2 | NA
CSWFGGGDTEAFF | TGTTCCTGGTTTGGAGGAGGCGACACTGAAGCTTTCTTT | once | TRBJ1-1 | TRBV30 | NA
CASSITPELGSAQHF | TGTGCCAGTAGTATAACGCCAGAATTGGGATCAGCCCAGCATTTT | many | TRBJ1-5 | TRBV19 | NA
CASSFNRADTQYF | TGTGCCAGCAGTTTCAACCGGGCCGATACGCAGTATTTT | few | TRBJ2-3 | TRBV12-3/TRBV12-4 | NA
CASSLATGQDGYTF | TGTGCCAGCAGCTTGGCAACGGGCCAGGATGGCTACACCTTC | NA | TRBJ1-2 | TRBV5-4 | NA
CASSFGTGVSYEQYF | TGTGCCAGCAGCTTTGGGACAGGCGTTTCCTACGAGCAGTACTTC | few | TRBJ2-7 | TRBV11-1 | TRBD1
CASSLTSRSSYNEQFF | TGTGCCAGCAGCTTAACTAGCCGCAGCTCCTACAATGAGCAGTTCTTC | many | TRBJ2-1 | TRBV7-7 | NA
CASSRRTSTDTQYF | TGTGCCAGTAGCCGCCGGACAAGCACAGATACGCAGTATTTT | many | TRBJ2-3 | TRBV19 | NA